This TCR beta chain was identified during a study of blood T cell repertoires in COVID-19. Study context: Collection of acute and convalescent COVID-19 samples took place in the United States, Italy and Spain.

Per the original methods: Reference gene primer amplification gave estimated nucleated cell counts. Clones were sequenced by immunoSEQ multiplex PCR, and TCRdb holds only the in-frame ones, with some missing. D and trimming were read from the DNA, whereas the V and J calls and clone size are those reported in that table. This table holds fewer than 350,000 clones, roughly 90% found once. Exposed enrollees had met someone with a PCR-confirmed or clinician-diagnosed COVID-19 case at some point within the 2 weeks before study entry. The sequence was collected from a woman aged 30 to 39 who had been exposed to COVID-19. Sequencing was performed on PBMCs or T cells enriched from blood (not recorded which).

The CDR3 sequence: CASSYFDRGKDQPQHF. The CDR3 nucleotides read TGTGCCAGCAGTTACTTCGACAGGGGAAAGGATCAGCCCCAGCATTTT. The chain employs TRBV6-6 and TRBJ1-5; 8 nucleotides agree with TRBD1. J gave up 5 bases and V 1 base, and 7 bases lay outside the gene matches. CDR3 length: 16 residues. Per the germline V gene, CDR1 is MNHNY and CDR2 is SVGAGI (reference sequence).